This T cell receptor beta chain was profiled in a study of T cells in localized non-small cell lung cancer. Study-wide points: For the top 100 tumor clones, a median roughly 56 also appeared in adjacent lung. Without multi-region sequencing, intratumor heterogeneity could not be excluded. Uninvolved adjacent lung showed higher T cell clonality than tumor.

Turning to this clone: What it recognizes is unknown.

CDR1 is LNHDA, CDR2 SQIVND, per germline (reference sequence). The V gene lost 10 bases and the J gene lost 0 bases, with 19 bases spanning the gap. The CDR3 covers 17 residues. Produced via immunoSEQ multiplex PCR; TCRdb's table is partial and in-frame only. The sample includes 90,000 to 95,000 clones, approximately 90% of them seen just once. The source material was peripheral blood, sampled before any cancer treatment. This receptor was identified in a man aged 35-75 years with stage I squamous cell lung carcinoma. The rearrangement joins TRBV19 to TRBJ1-6, with D unclear. CDR3 protein: CATQGTTKSSYNSPLHF. CDR3 coding DNA: TGTGCCACCCAAGGTACGACCAAGAGCTCCTATAATTCACCCCTCCACTTT.